This T cell receptor (beta chain) was captured by sequencing in a study of a mutant IDH1 vaccine in newly diagnosed glioma. Study in general: Patients began vaccination 4-6 weeks after radiotherapy alone, or with temozolomide cycles. The therapy given earlier, which was standard therapy, consisted of radiotherapy, temozolomide, or both, and most of the patients received both. Treated patients, approximately 62% male and roughly 40% female, averaged 40.4 years of age. Regarding the study as a whole: Pseudoprogression apparently lacked any relation to changes in top peripheral T cell clonotypes.

Time point meaning: week 5, during vaccination. The investigators gave 300 ug of mutant IDH1 20-mer peptide in each vaccine dose, together with topical imiquimod. V shed 1 base and J shed 1 base, with 7 bases lying between them. Germline V gene data show CDR1 as MGHRA and CDR2 as YSYEKL. The CDR3 contains 14 residues. Sequenced by immunoSEQ multiplex PCR; TCRdb stores in-frame clones only, minus some. The sample carries over 50,000 clones, over 70% recorded once. Regarding this clone: Its cognate antigen is unknown.

This chain joins TRBV4-1 and TRBJ1-1; D gene unclear. This specimen consisted of PBMCs, obtained from a glioma patient whose treatment included an IDH1 peptide vaccine. The receptor comes from a man younger than 40 with glioma. The CDR3 sequence: CASSQVMQNTEAFF. The CDR3 bases are TGCGCCAGCAGCCAAGTTATGCAGAACACTGAAGCTTTCTTT.